Following are 29 T cell receptor beta chains from one sample sequenced in a study of human T cells and chemical hapten exposure. Each CDR3 protein gets one entry after TCRdb re-called the RACE reads with MiXCR. Of more than 250,000 distinct CDR3 sequences in the sample, roughly 8.9% are singletons; the top ten hold less than 3%. Time point given: pre-sensitization, week 0. Described treatment: therapeutic diphenylcyclopropenone sensitization with weekly scalp DPC. The specimen was whole blood, collected in connection with sensitization to the hapten diphenylcyclopropenone (DPC). These receptors were taken from a middle-aged woman with alopecia areata. Some clones in this sample may be carry-over from other donors' samples.

This clonotype was seen many times. This chain joins TRBV5-1 and TRBJ2-3; 9 bases are a match to TRBD2. CDR1 is SGHRS and CDR2 is YFSETQ in the germline V gene. J lost 5 bases, V lost 4 bases, and 8 bases had no gene match. The CDR3 has 15 residues. This CDR3 is CASSPLAGLEDTQYF. CDR3 sequence (DNA): TGCGCCAGCAGCCCACTAGCGGGTCTGGAAGATACGCAGTATTTT.

This clonotype came up many times. The V and J genes are TRBV7-2 and TRBJ2-7; D possibly corresponds to TRBD2 (5 bases). V dropped 5 bases and J dropped 6 bases, with 17 bases sitting between them. This CDR3 spans 14 amino acids. Germline CDR1 is SGHTA and CDR2 is FQGNSA. The CDR3 loop is CASSTSRASPEQYF. In DNA form, the CDR3 reads TGTGCCAGCAGCACTTCGCGGGCCTCCCCCGAGCAGTACTTC.

This clonotype was counted ten times or more. CDR3 sequence: CAISGWGAEAFF. CDR3 DNA sequence: TGTGCCATCAGTGGTTGGGGGGCTGAAGCTTTCTTT. This chain connects TRBV10-3 to TRBJ1-1; perhaps TRBD1 as D (5 bases). CDR1 is ENHRY and CDR2 is SYGVKD in the germline V gene. The CDR3 runs to 12 residues. Trimming removed 4 bases from V and 6 bases from J, with 9 bases in between.

The chain carries TRBV6-2 or TRBV6-3 and TRBJ1-2, with D possibly being TRBD1 (6 bases). V shed 6 bases and J shed 10 bases, with 15 bases lying between them. Germline V gene data show CDR1 as MNHEY and CDR2 as SVGEGT. The CDR3 has 12 amino acids. The CDR3 reads CASRRGTGTYTF. The CDR3, as DNA: TGTGCCAGCAGACGCGGAACAGGGACCTACACCTTC.

This clonotype was detected only a few times. The chain recombines TRBV11-1 with TRBJ2-1; D is perhaps TRBD1 or TRBD2 (7 bases each). CDR3 length: 16 amino acids. Germline V gene lookup returns CDR1 SGHAT and CDR2 FQDESV (reference sequence). Trimming stripped 6 bases from V and 7 bases from J, with 22 bases between. The CDR3 DNA sequence: TGTGCCAGCAGTCGAGGGGGCGGGGGAGCTTTGAATGAGCAGTTCTTC. Amino acids: CASSRGGGGALNEQFF.

The sample holds a few counts of this clonotype. The rearrangement links TRBV21-1 to TRBJ2-1. TRBV21-1 counts as a pseudogene. The CDR3 has 17 amino acids. The CDR3 region is CASTISDILGSYNEQFF. As DNA, the CDR3 is TGTGCCAGCACCATCTCAGACATACTCGGCTCCTACAATGAGCAGTTCTTC.

This clonotype was counted many times. The chain uses TRBV6-2 or TRBV6-3 and TRBJ1-2, with unresolved D. V lost 0 bases, J lost 3 bases, and 5 bases lay in between. This CDR3 is built from 13 residues. The V gene's germline CDR1 is MNHEY and CDR2 SVGEGT. The CDR3 DNA is TGTGCCAGCAGTTACTCTGCAGACTATGGCTACACCTTC. It yields the protein CASSYSADYGYTF.

The chain is built from TRBV2 and TRBJ1-6, with TRBD1 matching 9 bases. The germline CDR1 and CDR2 sequences are SNHLY and FYNNEI. The CDR3 has 14 amino acids. V shed 4 bases and J 9 bases; nucleotides not matched to a gene: 4. The CDR3 here is CASSADRGGSPLHF. CDR3 DNA: TGTGCCAGCAGTGCCGACAGGGGGGGTTCACCCCTCCACTTT. Combining the CDR3 with reference TRBV2 and TRBJ1-6 gives the whole variable domain EPEVTQTPSHQVTQMGQEVILRCVPISNHLYFYWYRQILGQKVEFLVSFYNNEISEKSEIFDDQFSVERPDGSNFTLKIRSTKLEDSAMYFCASSADRGGSPLHFGNGTRLTVT.

There are a few counts of this clonotype. The chain links TRBV7-2 to TRBJ2-3; D possibly corresponds to TRBD2 (7 bases). Trimming stripped 5 bases from V and 3 bases from J, with 24 bases between. This CDR3 has 18 amino acids. The germline V gene encodes CDR1 SGHTA and CDR2 FQGNSA. The DNA of the CDR3 is TGTGCCAGCAGCCGAGGGGGGAGCGGGATGGGGAGTACAGATACGCAGTATTTT. This gives the protein CASSRGGSGMGSTDTQYF.

The sample holds a few counts of this clonotype. V is TRBV27 and J is TRBJ1-1; D remains ambiguous. Germline CDR1 MNHEY, CDR2 SMNVEV (reference sequence). Trimming took off 5 bases at V and 8 bases at J, with 9 bases between the two ends. The CDR3 runs to 11 residues. CDR3 residues: CASSAEGEAFF. The DNA for the CDR3 is TGTGCCAGCAGTGCCGAGGGAGAAGCTTTCTTT.

This clonotype was counted many times. This chain joins TRBV20-1 and TRBJ1-1, with D unclear. V lost 0 bases, J lost 8 bases, and 10 bases lay in between. CDR1 DFQATT and CDR2 SNEGSKA come from the germline V gene (reference sequence). The CDR3 has 12 residues. CDR3 sequence (DNA): TGCAGTGCTAGAGATCTGAGGCAGGAAGCTTTCTTT. It is translated as CSARDLRQEAFF.

In this sample, this clonotype turned up a few times. V and J are TRBV9 and TRBJ1-5; D not resolved. CDR3 length: 13 amino acids. Trimming left V 4 bases short and J 1 base short, with 6 bases between. From germline, CDR1 is SGDLS and CDR2 YYNGEE. The CDR3 loop reads CASSHKSNQPQHF. The CDR3 region has the DNA TGTGCCAGCAGCCACAAGAGCAATCAGCCCCAGCATTTT.

This chain links TRBV28 with TRBJ2-7, with TRBD2 identical over 8 bases. The CDR3 runs 14 residues. The junction had 6 bases not matched to a gene; V was cut back by 7 bases and J by 1 base. CDR1 MDHEN and CDR2 SYDVKM come from the germline V gene. CDR3 in amino acids: CASIPGTSSYEQYF. DNA of the CDR3: TGTGCCAGCATCCCGGGGACTAGTTCCTACGAGCAGTACTTC.

This clonotype came up many times. The chain couples TRBV6-5 to TRBJ2-7, with D tentatively TRBD2 (6 bases). This CDR3 region has 12 residues. Trimming took off 5 bases at V and 2 bases at J, with 7 bases between the two ends. Germline lookup yields CDR1 MNHEY and CDR2 SVGAGI. As DNA, the CDR3 is TGTGCCAGCAGTCCGGGGGCCTACGAGCAGTACTTC. This translates into CASSPGAYEQYF.

This clonotype was observed a handful of times. The rearrangement links TRBV7-3 to TRBJ2-1, with 8 bases matching TRBD2. Germline CDR1 is SGHTA and CDR2 is FQGTGA. CDR3 length equals 15 residues. After removal of 3 bases from V and 7 bases from J, the junction contained 8 bases not matched to a gene. The CDR3 protein is CASSLTSAGVNEQFF. The CDR3 DNA is TGTGCCAGCAGCTTGACTAGCGCGGGAGTTAATGAGCAGTTCTTC.

This clonotype was counted ten times or more. V usage is TRBV20-1 and J usage is TRBJ1-5; 8 nucleotides align to TRBD1. CDR3 length: 14 residues. Unmatched junction bases numbered 10, after V lost 5 bases and J lost 7 bases. CDR1 DFQATT and CDR2 SNEGSKA come from the germline V gene (reference sequence). DNA of the CDR3: TGCAGTGCTTGGCTGGGACAGGTAAACCAGCCCCAGCATTTT. Protein product: CSAWLGQVNQPQHF.

This clonotype was counted only a few times. The V call is TRBV20-1, the J call TRBJ2-2; D gene uncertain. This CDR3 comprises 13 residues. Germline CDR1 and CDR2: DFQATT and SNEGSKA (reference sequence). V lost 1 base and J 1 base, leaving 4 bases between the germline ends. CDR3 loop: CSARGLNTGELFF. In DNA, the CDR3 is TGCAGTGCTAGAGGGCTGAACACCGGGGAGCTGTTTTTT.

This clonotype was seen a few times. The chain joins TRBV10-2 to TRBJ1-5; no clear D gene. CDR3 length: 15 amino acids. Trimming took off 1 base at V and 0 bases at J, with 7 bases between the two ends. CDR1 and CDR2 from the germline V gene are WSHSY and SAAADI. CDR3 sequence: CASSELGNSNQPQHF. CDR3 nucleotide sequence: TGCGCCAGCAGTGAGTTAGGGAATAGCAATCAGCCCCAGCATTTT.

With respect to this clonotype: A junction end diverges from the germline sequence, so it may reflect a read error. This chain links TRBV30 with TRBJ1-1; no reliable D call. Germline CDR1 and CDR2: GTSNPN and SVGIG (reference sequence). The CDR3 spans 11 residues. The CDR3 loop is CAWSSPGSRVF. The DNA of the CDR3 is TGTGCCTGGAGCTCGCCGGGGTCTCGAGTCTTT.

This chain links TRBV30 with TRBJ1-5, with D unclear. The V gene lost 2 bases and the J gene lost 4 bases, with 12 bases spanning the gap. CDR1 is GTSNPN, CDR2 SVGIG, per germline (reference sequence). This CDR3 is built from 14 residues. The CDR3 DNA reads TGTGCCTGGAGTAAATTGGCGGGGAATCAGCCCCAGCATTTT. It translates to CAWSKLAGNQPQHF. The full variable domain, its missing parts supplied by reference TRBV30 and TRBJ1-5, is SQTIHQWPATLVQPVGSPLSLECTVEGTSNPNLYWYRQAAGRGLQLLFYSVGIGQISSEVPQNLSASRPQDRQFILSSKKLLLSDSGFYLCAWSKLAGNQPQHFGDGTRLSIL.

The V call is TRBV10-3, the J call TRBJ1-5; unclear D gene. CDR1 and CDR2 (germline): ENHRY, SYGVKD. V was pared by 11 bases and J by 0 bases, with 11 bases between. This CDR3 spans 13 amino acids. For the CDR3, the DNA is TGTGCCGACCAAGACGGTAGCAATCAGCCCCAGCATTTT. Residues: CADQDGSNQPQHF.

This clonotype was counted only a few times. The rearrangement links TRBV6-2 or TRBV6-3 to TRBJ2-5; possible D gene TRBD1, 6 bases. The V end lost 4 bases, the J end lost 8 bases, and 11 bases lay between the germline ends. This CDR3 has 12 residues. Germline assignment: CDR1 MNHEY and CDR2 SVGEGT. CDR3 coding DNA: TGTGCCAGCAGTTTGAGGGGGTCCACCCAGTACTTC. Encoded protein: CASSLRGSTQYF.

At least ten counts were recorded for this clonotype. The chain carries TRBV7-2 and TRBJ1-5, with D maybe TRBD1 (6 bases). V was clipped by 1 base and J by 1 base, with 17 bases between them. Germline lookup yields CDR1 SGHTA and CDR2 FQGNSA. This CDR3 contains 18 residues. CDR3 loop: CASSLGGHRALSNQPQHF. CDR3 DNA: TGTGCCAGCAGCTTAGGAGGGCACAGGGCCCTAAGCAATCAGCCCCAGCATTTT.

V is TRBV7-9 and J is TRBJ1-4; a weak D match, TRBD1 (5 bases). V lost 5 bases, J lost 4 bases, and 11 bases lay in between. This CDR3 is built from 14 residues. Germline V gene sequence: CDR1 SEHNR, CDR2 FQNEAQ (reference sequence). This chain's CDR3 is CASSQQAYNEKLFF. The CDR3 DNA reads as TGTGCCAGCAGCCAACAGGCCTATAATGAAAAACTGTTTTTT.

This clonotype occurred a few times. The genes are TRBV2 and TRBJ2-5; 8 bases are a match to TRBD2. With V trimmed by 5 bases and J by 3 bases, 5 bases remained unmatched. CDR1 SNHLY and CDR2 FYNNEI come from the germline V gene. There are 14 residues in the CDR3. The CDR3 DNA sequence: TGTGCCAGCAGTTTCCGGACTAGCAAAGAGACCCAGTACTTC. Encoded protein: CASSFRTSKETQYF.

The chain combines TRBV12-3 or TRBV12-4 with TRBJ2-7, with 11 bases fitting TRBD1. Germline trimming cut 5 bases from V and 4 bases from J; bases unmatched to any gene: 4. The CDR3 consists of 14 residues. CDR3 coding DNA: TGTGCCAGCAGTATGGACAGGGGGCTTTACGAGCAGTACTTC. Amino acids: CASSMDRGLYEQYF.

This clonotype was seen more than once but under ten times. The chain recombines TRBV28 with TRBJ2-7, with D unresolved. This CDR3 is built from 12 residues. The germline V and J ends were trimmed by 3 bases and 4 bases, with 7 bases remaining between them. Germline-derived CDR1 and CDR2 are MDHEN and SYDVKM. The CDR3 DNA follows: TGTGCCAGCAGTTTCAAGTGGTACGAGCAGTACTTC. It is translated as CASSFKWYEQYF.

V and J are TRBV12-3 or TRBV12-4 and TRBJ1-4; D gene ambiguous. V gave up 6 bases and J gave up 3 bases, with 23 bases separating them. The CDR3 has 18 residues. The CDR3 bases are TGTGCCAGCAGCCGAGACACACTCTCCCCGACGGCTAATGAAAAACTGTTTTTT. It specifies CASSRDTLSPTANEKLFF.

The chain carries TRBV6-2 or TRBV6-3 and TRBJ1-1; possible D gene TRBD1, 5 bases. This CDR3 is 14 amino acids long. Germline V lookup: CDR1 MNHEY, CDR2 SVGEGT. V lost 7 bases, J lost 11 bases, and 23 bases lay in between. The CDR3 sequence: CASTGNPQGGGAFF. CDR3 sequence (DNA): TGTGCCAGCACCGGTAACCCCCAGGGCGGAGGGGCTTTCTTT.